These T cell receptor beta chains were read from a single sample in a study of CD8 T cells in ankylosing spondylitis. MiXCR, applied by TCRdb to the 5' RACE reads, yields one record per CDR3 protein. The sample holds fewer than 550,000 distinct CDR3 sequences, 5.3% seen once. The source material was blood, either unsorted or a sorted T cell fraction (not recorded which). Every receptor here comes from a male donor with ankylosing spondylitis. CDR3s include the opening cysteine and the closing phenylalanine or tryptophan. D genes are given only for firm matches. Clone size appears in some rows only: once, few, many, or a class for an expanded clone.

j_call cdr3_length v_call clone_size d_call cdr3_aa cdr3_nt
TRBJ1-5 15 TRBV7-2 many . CASSRTYSVNQPQHF TGTGCCAGCAGCCGAACCTACAGCGTCAATCAGCCCCAGCATTTT
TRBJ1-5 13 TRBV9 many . CASSVRGSQPQHF TGTGCCAGCAGCGTAAGGGGCTCCCAGCCCCAGCATTTT
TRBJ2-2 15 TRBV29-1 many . CSAILGTPNTGELFF TGCAGCGCCATACTAGGGACTCCGAACACCGGGGAGCTGTTTTTT
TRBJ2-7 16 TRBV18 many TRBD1 CASSPRTGTVSYEQYF TGTGCCAGCTCACCGAGAACCGGGACAGTATCCTACGAGCAGTACTTC
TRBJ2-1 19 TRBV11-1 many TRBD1 CASSLTPTGGWSLKNEQFF TGTGCCAGCAGCTTGACCCCGACAGGGGGCTGGTCCTTAAAGAATGAGCAGTTCTTC
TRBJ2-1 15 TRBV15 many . CATQREYFSYNEQFF TGTGCCACCCAAAGGGAGTATTTCTCCTACAATGAGCAGTTCTTC
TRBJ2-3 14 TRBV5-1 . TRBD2 CASSVSRGTDTQYF TGCGCCAGCAGCGTCTCGCGGGGGACAGATACGCAGTATTTT
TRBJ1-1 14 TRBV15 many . CATSRELVGTEAFF TGTGCCACCAGCAGAGAACTGGTCGGCACTGAAGCTTTCTTT
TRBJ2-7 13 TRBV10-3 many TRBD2 CAILAGRGYEQYF TGTGCCATCCTAGCGGGACGGGGGTACGAGCAGTACTTC
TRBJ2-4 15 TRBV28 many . CASTTLSAPSNIQYF TGTGCCAGCACCACTCTCTCGGCACCCAGCAACATTCAGTACTTC
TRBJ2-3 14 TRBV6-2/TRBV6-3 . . CASIKALTGDTQYF TGTGCCAGCATCAAGGCCCTTACGGGGGATACGCAGTATTTT
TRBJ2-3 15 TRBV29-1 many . CSVVWGGLSTDTQYF TGCAGCGTTGTGTGGGGGGGCCTATCTACAGATACGCAGTATTTT
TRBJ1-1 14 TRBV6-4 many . CASKEGSLGTEAFF TGTGCCAGCAAGGAGGGGTCCCTAGGCACTGAAGCTTTCTTT
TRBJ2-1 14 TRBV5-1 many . CASSLGFGHNEQFF TGCGCCAGCAGCTTGGGGTTTGGGCACAATGAGCAGTTCTTC
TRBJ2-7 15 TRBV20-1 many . CSARDRGTSGDEQYF TGCAGTGCTAGAGATAGGGGAACCTCTGGGGACGAGCAGTACTTC
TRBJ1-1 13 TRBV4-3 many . CASSPIINTEAFF TGCGCCAGCAGCCCGATAATTAACACTGAAGCTTTCTTT
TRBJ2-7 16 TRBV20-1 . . CSAGEPGQGLSYEQYF TGCAGTGCTGGAGAACCAGGGCAGGGCCTCTCCTACGAGCAGTACTTC
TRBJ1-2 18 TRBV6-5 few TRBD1 CASSSLKTGTGISYGYTF TGTGCCAGCAGTTCGTTAAAAACCGGGACAGGGATCTCCTATGGCTACACCTTC
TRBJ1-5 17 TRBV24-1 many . CATSDPGGGLGNQPQHF TGTGCCACCAGTGATCCCGGGGGGGGGTTGGGCAATCAGCCCCAGCATTTT
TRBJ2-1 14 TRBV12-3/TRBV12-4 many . CASSFWSSYNEQFF TGTGCCAGCAGTTTTTGGAGCTCCTACAATGAGCAGTTCTTC
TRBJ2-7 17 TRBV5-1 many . CASSLAVSRLFYYEQYF TGCGCCAGCAGCTTGGCCGTGTCACGGCTATTCTACTACGAGCAGTACTTC
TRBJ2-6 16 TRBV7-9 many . CASSLVPSSGANVLTF TGTGCCAGCAGCTTAGTGCCCAGCTCTGGGGCCAACGTCCTGACTTTC
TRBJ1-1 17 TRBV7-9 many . CASSLIGAWGLNTEAFF TGTGCCAGCAGCCTGATCGGGGCGTGGGGCCTTAACACTGAAGCTTTCTTT
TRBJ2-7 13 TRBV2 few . CASSDGAGDEQYF TGTGCCAGCAGTGATGGGGCAGGGGACGAGCAGTACTTC
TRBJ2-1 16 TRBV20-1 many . CSARDHGGGPYNEQFF TGCAGTGCTAGAGATCATGGAGGGGGACCCTACAATGAGCAGTTCTTC
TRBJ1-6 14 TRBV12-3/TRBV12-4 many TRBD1 CASSPGTVNSPLHF TGTGCCAGCAGCCCCGGGACAGTCAATTCACCCCTCCACTTT
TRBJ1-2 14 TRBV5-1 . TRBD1 CASSLVGTEGGYTF TGCGCCAGCAGCTTGGTAGGGACAGAGGGTGGCTACACCTTC
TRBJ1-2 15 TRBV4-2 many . CASSQSMGANYGYTF TGTGCCAGCAGCCAATCCATGGGCGCGAACTATGGCTACACCTTC
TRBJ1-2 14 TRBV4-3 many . CASSQASRSYGYTF TGCGCCAGCAGCCAAGCGTCCAGGTCATATGGCTACACCTTC
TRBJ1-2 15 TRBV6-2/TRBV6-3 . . CASSFLLGFLSGYTF TGTGCCAGCAGTTTCCTACTAGGTTTCCTGAGCGGCTACACCTTC
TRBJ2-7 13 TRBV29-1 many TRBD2 CSAYLAGDYEQYF TGCAGCGCCTATTTAGCGGGAGACTACGAGCAGTACTTC
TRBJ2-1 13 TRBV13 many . CASSLYPINEQFF TGTGCCAGCAGCTTATACCCCATCAATGAGCAGTTCTTC
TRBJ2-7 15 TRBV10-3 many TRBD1 CAISEVGTASYEQYF TGTGCCATCAGCGAAGTTGGGACAGCCTCCTACGAGCAGTACTTC
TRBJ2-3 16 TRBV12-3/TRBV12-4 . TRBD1 CASRALTGVRTDTQYF TGTGCCAGCAGAGCCCTGACAGGGGTTCGAACAGATACGCAGTATTTT
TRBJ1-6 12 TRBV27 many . CASSFYGTTLHF TGTGCCAGCAGTTTTTATGGAACGACCCTCCACTTT
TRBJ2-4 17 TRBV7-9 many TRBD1 CASSLVSRGLVKNIQYF TGTGCCAGCAGCTTAGTTTCCAGGGGGCTGGTCAAAAACATTCAGTACTTC